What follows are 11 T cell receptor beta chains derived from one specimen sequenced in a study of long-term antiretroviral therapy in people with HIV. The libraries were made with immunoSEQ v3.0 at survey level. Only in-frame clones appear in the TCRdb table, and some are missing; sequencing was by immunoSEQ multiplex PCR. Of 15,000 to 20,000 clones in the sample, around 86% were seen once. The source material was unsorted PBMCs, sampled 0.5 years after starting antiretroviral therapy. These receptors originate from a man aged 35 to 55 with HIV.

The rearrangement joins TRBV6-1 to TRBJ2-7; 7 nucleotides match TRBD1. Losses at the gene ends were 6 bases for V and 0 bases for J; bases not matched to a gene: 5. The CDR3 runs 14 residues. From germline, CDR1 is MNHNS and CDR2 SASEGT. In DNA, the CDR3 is TGTGCCAGCAGCACCGGGACAGCCTCCTACGAGCAGTACTTC. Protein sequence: CASSTGTASYEQYF.

The DNA of the CDR3 is TGTGCCAGCAGCGCAGGACAGGGGGCGGAAGAGACCCAGTACTTC. Translation: CASSAGQGAEETQYF. The chain combines TRBV9 with TRBJ2-5, with 11 bases fitting TRBD1. The CDR3 is 15 amino acids. Looked up from germline, CDR1 is SGDLS and CDR2 is YYNGEE. Trimming at V came to 3 bases and at J to 3 bases, leaving 4 bases not matched to a gene.

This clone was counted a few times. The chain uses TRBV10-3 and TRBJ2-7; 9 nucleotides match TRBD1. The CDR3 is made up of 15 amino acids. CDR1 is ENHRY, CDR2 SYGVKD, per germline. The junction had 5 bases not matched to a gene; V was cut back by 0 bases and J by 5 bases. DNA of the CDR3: TGTGCCATCAGTGAGTCACAGGACAGGGGACACGAGCAGTACTTC. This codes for CAISESQDRGHEQYF.

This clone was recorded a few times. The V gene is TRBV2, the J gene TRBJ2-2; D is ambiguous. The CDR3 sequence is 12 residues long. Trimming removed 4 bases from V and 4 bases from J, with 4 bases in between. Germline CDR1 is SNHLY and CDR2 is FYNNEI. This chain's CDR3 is CASSGTTGELFF. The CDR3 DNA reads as TGTGCCAGCAGTGGGACCACCGGGGAGCTGTTTTTT.

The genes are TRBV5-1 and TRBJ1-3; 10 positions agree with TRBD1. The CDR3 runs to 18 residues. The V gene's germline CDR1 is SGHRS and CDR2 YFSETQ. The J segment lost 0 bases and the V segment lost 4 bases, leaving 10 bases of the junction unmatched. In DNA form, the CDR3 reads TGCGCCAGCAGCAAAGGGACAGGGGCACCTTTCTCTGGAAACACCATATATTTT. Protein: CASSKGTGAPFSGNTIYF.

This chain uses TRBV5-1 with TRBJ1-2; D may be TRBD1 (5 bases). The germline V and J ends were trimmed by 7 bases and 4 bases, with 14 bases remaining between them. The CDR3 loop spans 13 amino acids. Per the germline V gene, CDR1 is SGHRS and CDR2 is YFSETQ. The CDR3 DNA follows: TGCGCCAGCGGGCCCGACAGCGTCTATGGCTACACCTTC. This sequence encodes CASGPDSVYGYTF.

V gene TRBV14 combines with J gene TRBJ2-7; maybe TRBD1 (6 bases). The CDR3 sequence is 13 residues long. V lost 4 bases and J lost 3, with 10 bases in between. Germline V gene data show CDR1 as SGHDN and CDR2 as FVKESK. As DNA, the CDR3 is TGTGCCAGCAGCCCACAGGGTAGCTACGAGCAGTACTTC. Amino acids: CASSPQGSYEQYF.

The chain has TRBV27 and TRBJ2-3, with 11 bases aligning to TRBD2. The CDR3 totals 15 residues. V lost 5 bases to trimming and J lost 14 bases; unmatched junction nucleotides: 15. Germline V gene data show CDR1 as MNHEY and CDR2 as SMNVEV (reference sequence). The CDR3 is CASSPSLAGGLGGYF. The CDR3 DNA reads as TGTGCCAGCAGTCCGTCGCTAGCGGGAGGTTTGGGGGGGTATTTT.

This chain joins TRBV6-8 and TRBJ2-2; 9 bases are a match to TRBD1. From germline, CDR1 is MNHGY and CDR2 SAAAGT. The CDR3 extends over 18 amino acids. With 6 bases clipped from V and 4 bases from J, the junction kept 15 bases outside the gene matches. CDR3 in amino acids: CASRPSYRQGVGTGELFF. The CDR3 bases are TGTGCCAGCAGACCTTCCTATCGACAGGGGGTAGGCACCGGGGAGCTGTTTTTT.

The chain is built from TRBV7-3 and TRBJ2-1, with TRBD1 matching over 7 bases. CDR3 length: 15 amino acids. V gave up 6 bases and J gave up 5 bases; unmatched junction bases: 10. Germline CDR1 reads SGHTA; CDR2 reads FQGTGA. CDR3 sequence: CASSGWTGHNNEQFF. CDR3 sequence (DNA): TGTGCCAGCAGTGGGTGGACAGGACACAACAATGAGCAGTTCTTC.

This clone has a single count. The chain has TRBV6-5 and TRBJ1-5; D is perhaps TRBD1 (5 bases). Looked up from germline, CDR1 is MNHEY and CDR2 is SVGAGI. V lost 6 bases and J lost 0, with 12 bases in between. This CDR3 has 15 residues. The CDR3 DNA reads TGTGCCAGCAGCCCGGGGCTTTATAGCAATCAGCCCCAGCATTTT. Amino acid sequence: CASSPGLYSNQPQHF.